A single T cell receptor beta chain is shown here with its context. There is no known antigen for this receptor. It has no much larger one-base neighbor in the sample; base qualities were not kept. At diagnosis, peripheral blood, uninvolved tumor-adjacent lung and tumor were collected and were preserved as a mix of fresh-frozen and FFPE material. For TCR repertoire profiling, blood samples were analyzed as peripheral blood mononuclear cells. This sample is part of a study of T cells in localized non-small cell lung cancer (dated by TCRdb to the early 2020s). Turning to the overall study: T cell repertoires of 200 to 250 early-stage NSCLC patients were analyzed, with tumors being compared against uninvolved tumor-adjacent lungs. All 230 or so NSCLC patients in the cohort were treatment-naive and had localized lung tumors that were resected. A mean age of 66.3 years was recorded for the NSCLC patients, of whom around 120 were male and some 99 were female.

According to the germline V gene, CDR1 reads SGDLS and CDR2 reads YYNGEE. Its CDR3 holds 13 amino acids, cysteine through phenylalanine. The DNA shown is the 39-base CDR3, in frame from base 1. The V and J ends are trimmed by 4 bases and 10 bases, leaving 16 bases between them. TCR beta CDR3 regions were sequenced from DNA using the immunoSEQ Assay. As for the original processing: T cell density was computed as TCR beta template counts normalized to usable DNA estimated by amplifying housekeeping genes. Using the preseqR package, richness was estimated by extrapolating to 120,000 templates for tissue samples and 400,000 templates for PBMC samples. Clonality was calculated as one minus Pielou's evenness. Tissue-enriched TCRs were identified by differential abundance testing using productive amino-acid clonotypes, minimum total count 5 and alpha 0.1. The Jaccard Index and the Morisita Overlap Index were used to measure repertoire overlap between compartments. GLIPH grouped TCR beta CDR3s together with public tetramer-defined viral CDR3s, and a viral motif had to include at least three viral sequences and show V-gene enrichment. TCRdb obtained this table from immuneACCESS and retained in-frame rearrangements with V and J assigned. These tables miss some clones; where compared with another copy, unresolved V genes account for less than half of the shortfall, and the remainder is unexplained. For V, J and clone size, that table is used; D and trimming come from the DNA. This sample comprises around 29,000 clones, approximately 89% of them detected only once. The biggest ten clones account for roughly 27% of the sample.

The study at large found these results: Of the top 100 tumor clones, a median of 57 were detected in paired uninvolved adjacent lung; roughly 26 were also among that lung's top 100. Uninvolved tumor-adjacent lung showed the highest T cell clonality, higher than tumor, which suggests more focused antigenic responses in the uninvolved tumor-adjacent lung. Because the study design was exploratory, TCR variables were selected using unadjusted p-values without false-discovery rate correction. Higher blood T cell density associated with longer overall survival, while higher adjacent-lung clonality associated with shorter survival. Multi-region tumor sequencing was not performed, so intratumor heterogeneity could not be excluded.

Specimen: peripheral blood, collected before any cancer treatment. The receptor was derived from a female donor at least 60 years old with stage I lung adenocarcinoma. Recombination joined TRBV9 with TRBJ2-3, and perhaps TRBD2 as D gene, on 6 matching bases. The CDR3 region has the sequence CASSPYVWEAQYF. The DNA reads TGTGCCAGCAGCCCGTATGTGTGGGAGGCGCAGTATTTT.